This section outlines one T cell receptor beta chain sequence together with its context. Researchers ran immunoSEQ v3.0 at survey level. Sequencing used immunoSEQ multiplex PCR; TCRdb keeps in-frame clones, though not all of them. Of 34,000 or so clones in the sample, over 75% were seen once. The entry originates in a study of long-term antiretroviral therapy in people with HIV. Samples held roughly 0.85-11 million cryopreserved PBMC, and DNA extraction followed. The V and J ends lost 7 bases and 1 base respectively, with 14 bases between them. From germline, CDR1 is LNHDA and CDR2 SQIVND (reference sequence). The CDR3 has 15 residues.

The source is a man between 18 and 29 years old with HIV. This chain connects TRBV19 to TRBJ1-5; D ambiguous. This specimen was unsorted PBMCs, taken 0.6 years after starting antiretroviral therapy. The chain's CDR3 is CASTQDGGSNQPQHF. In DNA form, the CDR3 reads TGTGCCAGTACCCAGGACGGAGGAAGCAATCAGCCCCAGCATTTT.